This paragraph reports one T cell receptor (beta chain). This clone was observed a single time. The antigen it recognizes is unknown. No quality values exist for individual bases; no much larger clone is one base distant. Relative to germline, V is missing 0 bases and J is missing 4 bases, with 3 bases of the junction outside any gene match. The CDR3, cysteine through phenylalanine, is 16 amino acids long. Only the CDR3 part of the read is kept: 48 bases, read in frame from the first base. CDR1 LGHNA and CDR2 YNFKEQ are derived from the germline V gene. The sample comes from a study of T cell changes during pregnancy in multiple sclerosis (dated by TCRdb to the late 2010s). About the investigation overall: The study examined how the T cell repertoire changed over the course of pregnancy in women with multiple sclerosis.

The library relied on the immunoSEQ multiplex PCR assay. The immuneACCESS repertoire file appears here via TCRdb, limited to in-frame rearrangements. These files lack a portion of the clones; in checked studies, under half of the deficit traces to unresolved V genes, and the cause of the others is not known. Recorded for this sample are 10,000 or so clones; 83% of them occurred a single time. The ten largest account for 17% of the sample. This clonotype was obtained from a female donor in good health, enrolled as a control in a pregnancy study. The input for sequencing was CD8+ T cells from peripheral blood mononuclear cells, taken in the third trimester of pregnancy. Recombination linked TRBV4-2 to TRBJ2-1, and TRBD2 aligns with 10 junction nucleotides. The nucleotides are TGTGCCAGCAGCCAAGACGGACTAGCGGATTACAATGAGCAGTTCTTC. It specifies CASSQDGLADYNEQFF.